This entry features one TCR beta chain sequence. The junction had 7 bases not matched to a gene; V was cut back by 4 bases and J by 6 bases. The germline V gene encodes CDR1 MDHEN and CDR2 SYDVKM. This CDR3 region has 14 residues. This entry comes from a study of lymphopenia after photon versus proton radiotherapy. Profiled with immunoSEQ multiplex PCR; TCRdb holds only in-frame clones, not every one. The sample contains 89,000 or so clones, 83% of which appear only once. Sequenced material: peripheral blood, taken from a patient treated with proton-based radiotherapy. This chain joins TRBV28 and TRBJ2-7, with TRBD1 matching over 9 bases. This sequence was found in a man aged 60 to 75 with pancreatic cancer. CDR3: CASSSRTGAGEQYF. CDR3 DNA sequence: TGTGCCAGCAGTTCGAGGACAGGGGCTGGCGAGCAGTACTTC.